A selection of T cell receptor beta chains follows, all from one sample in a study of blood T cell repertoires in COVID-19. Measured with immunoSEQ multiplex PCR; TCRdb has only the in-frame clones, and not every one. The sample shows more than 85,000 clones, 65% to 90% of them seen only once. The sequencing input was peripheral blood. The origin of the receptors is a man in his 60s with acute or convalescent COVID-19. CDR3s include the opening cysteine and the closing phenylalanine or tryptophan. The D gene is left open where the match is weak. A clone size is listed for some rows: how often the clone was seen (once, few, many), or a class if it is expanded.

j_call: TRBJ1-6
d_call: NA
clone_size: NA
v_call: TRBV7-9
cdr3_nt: TGTGCCAGCAGCTTATCAAATTCACCCCTCCACTTT
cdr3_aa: CASSLSNSPLHF

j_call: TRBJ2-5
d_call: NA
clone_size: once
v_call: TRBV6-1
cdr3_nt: TGTGCCAGCAGTGACCAATCGGCGGGACAAGAGACCCAGTACTTC
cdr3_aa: CASSDQSAGQETQYF

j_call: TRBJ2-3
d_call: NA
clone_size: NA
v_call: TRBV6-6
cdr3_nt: TGTGCCAGCAAATCACATAGCACAGATACGCAGTATTTT
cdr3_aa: CASKSHSTDTQYF

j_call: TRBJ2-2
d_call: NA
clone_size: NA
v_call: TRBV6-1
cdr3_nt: TGTGCCAGCAGTGATCGGGGTGCGAACACCGGGGAGCTGTTTTTT
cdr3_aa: CASSDRGANTGELFF

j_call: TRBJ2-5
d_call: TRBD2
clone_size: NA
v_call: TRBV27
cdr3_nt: TGTGCCAGCACTAGCGGGGGGGCCGGAGAGACCCAGTACTTC
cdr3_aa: CASTSGGAGETQYF

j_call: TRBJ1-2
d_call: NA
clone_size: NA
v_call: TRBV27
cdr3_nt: TGTGCCAGCACGGGAAACAGGGACAACTATGGCTACACCTTC
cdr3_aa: CASTGNRDNYGYTF

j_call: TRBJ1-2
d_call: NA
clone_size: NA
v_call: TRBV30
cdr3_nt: TGTGCCTGGGGGGCGGGGGACTATGGCTACACCTTC
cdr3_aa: CAWGAGDYGYTF

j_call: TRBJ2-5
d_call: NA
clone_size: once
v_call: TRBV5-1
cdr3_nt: TGCGCCAGCAGCTTGGGACTTCTGGAGACCCAGTACTTC
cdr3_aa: CASSLGLLETQYF

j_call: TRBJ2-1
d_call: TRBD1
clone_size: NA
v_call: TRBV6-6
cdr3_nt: TGTGCCAGCAGTCGGGACAGCTACAATGAGCAGTTCTTC
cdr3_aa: CASSRDSYNEQFF

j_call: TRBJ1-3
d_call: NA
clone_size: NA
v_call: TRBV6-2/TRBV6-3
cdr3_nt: TGTGCCAGCAGTTACGGGGGCGGCTCTGGAAACACCATATATTTT
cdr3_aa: CASSYGGGSGNTIYF

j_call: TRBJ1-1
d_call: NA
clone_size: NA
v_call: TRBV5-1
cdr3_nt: TGCGCCAGCAGCCGGGGGGAAGGACCGAACACTGAAGCTTTCTTT
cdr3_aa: CASSRGEGPNTEAFF

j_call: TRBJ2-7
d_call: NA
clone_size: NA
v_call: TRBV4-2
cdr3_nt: TGTGCCAGCAGCCAAGATTACAGGTCCTACGAGCAGTACTTC
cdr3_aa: CASSQDYRSYEQYF

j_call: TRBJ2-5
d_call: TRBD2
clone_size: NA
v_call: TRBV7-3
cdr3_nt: TGTGCCAGCAGCCCCTCCGGACTAGCGGGCCAAGAGACCCAGTACTTC
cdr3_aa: CASSPSGLAGQETQYF

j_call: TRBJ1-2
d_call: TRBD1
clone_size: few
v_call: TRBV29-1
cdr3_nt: TGCAGCGTTGGCGGACAGGGCGGGGGCTACACCTTC
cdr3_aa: CSVGGQGGGYTF

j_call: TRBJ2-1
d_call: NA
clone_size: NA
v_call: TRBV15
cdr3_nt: TGTGCCACCAGCAGAGAAGCCCTTGCGAGCTCCTACAATGAGCAGTTCTTC
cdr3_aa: CATSREALASSYNEQFF

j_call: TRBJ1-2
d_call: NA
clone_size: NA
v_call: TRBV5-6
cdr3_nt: TGTGCCACCGGTCAGGGAACCACCTATGGCTACACCTTC
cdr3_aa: CATGQGTTYGYTF

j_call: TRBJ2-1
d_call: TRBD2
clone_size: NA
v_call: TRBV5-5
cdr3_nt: TGTGCCAGCAGCTTGAGCGGGGGGCCTTACAATGAGCAGTTCTTC
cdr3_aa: CASSLSGGPYNEQFF

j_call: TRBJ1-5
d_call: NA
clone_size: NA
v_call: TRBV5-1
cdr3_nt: TGCGCCAGCAGCTTGGGGGAGCCAAATCAGCCCCAGCATTTT
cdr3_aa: CASSLGEPNQPQHF

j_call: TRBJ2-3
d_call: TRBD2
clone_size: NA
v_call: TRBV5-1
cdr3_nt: TGCGCCAGCAGCCCGACTAGCGGGGGATTTACAGATACGCAGTATTTT
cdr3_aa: CASSPTSGGFTDTQYF

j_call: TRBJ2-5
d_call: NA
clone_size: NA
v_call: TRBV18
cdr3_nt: TGTGCCAGCTCCGGAGGTCCCACTCAAGAGACCCAGTACTTC
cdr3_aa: CASSGGPTQETQYF

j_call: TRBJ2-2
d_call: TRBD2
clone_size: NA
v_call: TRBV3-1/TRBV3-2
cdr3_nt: TGTGCCAGCAGCCAACAACTAGCGGGGAGGATCGGGGAGCTGTTTTTT
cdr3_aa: CASSQQLAGRIGELFF

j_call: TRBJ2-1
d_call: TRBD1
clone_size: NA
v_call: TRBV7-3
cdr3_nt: TGTGCCAGCAGCTCCCTACAGGGGTCCCCCTACAATGAGCAGTTCTTC
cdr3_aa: CASSSLQGSPYNEQFF

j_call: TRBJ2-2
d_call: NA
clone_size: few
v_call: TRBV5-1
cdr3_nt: TGCGCCAGCAGCTCTCAGGTATCCACCGGGGAGCTGTTTTTT
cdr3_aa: CASSSQVSTGELFF

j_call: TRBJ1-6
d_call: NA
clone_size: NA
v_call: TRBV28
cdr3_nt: TGTGCCAGTTCGCAGGGCAGGTTAGATTCACCCCTCCACTTT
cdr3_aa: CASSQGRLDSPLHF

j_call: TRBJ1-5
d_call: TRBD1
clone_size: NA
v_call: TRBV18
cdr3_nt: TGTGCCAGCTCACCGGGACAGGATCAGCCCCAGCATTTT
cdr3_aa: CASSPGQDQPQHF

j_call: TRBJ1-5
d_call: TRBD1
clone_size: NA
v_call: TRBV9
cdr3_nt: TGTGCCAGCAGCGTTGGACAGGTCAATCAGCCCCAGCATTTT
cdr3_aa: CASSVGQVNQPQHF

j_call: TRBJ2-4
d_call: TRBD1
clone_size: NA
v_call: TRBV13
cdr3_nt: TGTGCCAGCGAAACGACTGGGACAGGGGGGAACATTCAGTACTTC
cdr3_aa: CASETTGTGGNIQYF

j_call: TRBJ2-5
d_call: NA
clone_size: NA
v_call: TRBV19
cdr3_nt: TGTGCCAGTAGTCAGACAGGGAGGAAAGAGACCCAGTACTTC
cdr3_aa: CASSQTGRKETQYF

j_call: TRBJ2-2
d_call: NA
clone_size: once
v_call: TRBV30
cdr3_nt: TGTGCCTGGAGACGCAGGGGGGACACCGGGGAGCTGTTTTTT
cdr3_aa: CAWRRRGDTGELFF

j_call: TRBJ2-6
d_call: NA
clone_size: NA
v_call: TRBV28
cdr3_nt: TGTGCCAGCAGTTTAAACAACCCTGGGGCCAACGTCCTGACTTTC
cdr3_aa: CASSLNNPGANVLTF

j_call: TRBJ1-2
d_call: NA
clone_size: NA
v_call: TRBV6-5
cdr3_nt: TGTGCCAGCAGCAAAAAGGGGGATGGCTACACCTTC
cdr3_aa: CASSKKGDGYTF

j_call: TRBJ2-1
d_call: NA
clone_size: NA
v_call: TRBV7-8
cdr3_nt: TGTGCCAGCAGCTTCCGGGGGGCCGTAAAGAATGAGCAGTTCTTC
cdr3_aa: CASSFRGAVKNEQFF

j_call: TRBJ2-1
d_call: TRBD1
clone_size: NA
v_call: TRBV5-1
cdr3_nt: TGCGCCAGCAGCTTGGTCGGGGACAGTTACAATGAGCAGTTCTTC
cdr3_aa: CASSLVGDSYNEQFF

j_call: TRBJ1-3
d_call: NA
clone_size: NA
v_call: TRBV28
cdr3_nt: TGTGCCAGCAGTCCACAGGGAAACTCTGGAAACACCATATATTTT
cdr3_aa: CASSPQGNSGNTIYF

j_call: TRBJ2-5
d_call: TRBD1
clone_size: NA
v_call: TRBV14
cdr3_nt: TGTGCCAGCAGCGCGGGGACAGGGGATCTGGAGACCCAGTACTTC
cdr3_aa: CASSAGTGDLETQYF

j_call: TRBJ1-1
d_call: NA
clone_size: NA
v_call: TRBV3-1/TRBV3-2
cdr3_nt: TGTGCCAGCAGCCAAGGCAGGGCTGCTTCCATAAACCGGATGAACACTGAAGCTTTCTTT
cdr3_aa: CASSQGRAASINRMNTEAFF

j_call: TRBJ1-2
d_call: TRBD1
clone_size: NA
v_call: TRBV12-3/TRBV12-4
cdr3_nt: TGTGCCAGCAGTAACAGGGGGGACTATGGCTACACCTTC
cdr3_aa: CASSNRGDYGYTF

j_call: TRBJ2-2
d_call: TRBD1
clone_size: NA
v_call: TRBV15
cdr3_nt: TGTGCCACCAGCAGAGATAGGACAGGGACCGGGGAGCTGTTTTTT
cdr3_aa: CATSRDRTGTGELFF

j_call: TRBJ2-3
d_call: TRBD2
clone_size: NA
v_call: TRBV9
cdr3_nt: TGTGCCAGCAGCGTACGACCACTAGCGGGGGGAACAGATACGCAGTATTTT
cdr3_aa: CASSVRPLAGGTDTQYF

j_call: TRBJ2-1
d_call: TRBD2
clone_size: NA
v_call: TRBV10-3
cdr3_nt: TGTGCCATCAGTGATTCCGTAGCGGGGGGAGGGGATGAGCAGTTCTTC
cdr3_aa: CAISDSVAGGGDEQFF

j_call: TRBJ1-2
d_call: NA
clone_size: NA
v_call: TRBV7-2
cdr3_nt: TGTGCCAGCAGCTTAGGCGGGGCCGCTAACTATGGCTACACCTTC
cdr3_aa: CASSLGGAANYGYTF